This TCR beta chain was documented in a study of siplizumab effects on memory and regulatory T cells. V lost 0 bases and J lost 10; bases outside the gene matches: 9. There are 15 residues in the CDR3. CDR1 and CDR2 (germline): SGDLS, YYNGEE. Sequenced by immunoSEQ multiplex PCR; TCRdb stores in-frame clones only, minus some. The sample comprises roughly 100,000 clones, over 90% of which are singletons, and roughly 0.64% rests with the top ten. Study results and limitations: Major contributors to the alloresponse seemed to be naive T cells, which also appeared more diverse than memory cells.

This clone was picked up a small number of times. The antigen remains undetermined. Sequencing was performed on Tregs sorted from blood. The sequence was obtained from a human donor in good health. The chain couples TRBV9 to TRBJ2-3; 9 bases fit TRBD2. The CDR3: CASSVDSREGQAQYF. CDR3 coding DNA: TGTGCCAGCAGCGTAGACTCGCGGGAGGGCCAAGCGCAGTATTTT.